This T cell receptor beta chain was captured in a study of shared clonotypes between healthy human individuals. The CDR3 totals 17 residues. CDR1 and CDR2 from the germline V gene are WSHSY and SAAADI. Trimming removed 5 bases at V and 2 bases at J, with 22 bases between. As regards this clone: A read error is the likely source, as a far larger clone sits one nucleotide away.

Researchers sequenced unsorted PBMC DNA using ten immunoSEQ deep assay plates. Measured with immunoSEQ multiplex PCR; TCRdb has only the in-frame clones, and not every one. The table lists a few hundred thousand clones, approximately 80% of them singletons. The sequencing input was PBMCs. The chain joins TRBV10-2 to TRBJ2-7, with D possibly TRBD2 on 6 matching bases. The receptor comes from a woman in her 40s in good health. Some clones in this sample may be carry-over from other donors' samples. The CDR3 spells CASSKALGWAGTYEQYF. CDR3 nucleotide sequence: TGCGCCAGCAGTAAGGCCCTGGGGTGGGCGGGAACCTACGAGCAGTACTTC.